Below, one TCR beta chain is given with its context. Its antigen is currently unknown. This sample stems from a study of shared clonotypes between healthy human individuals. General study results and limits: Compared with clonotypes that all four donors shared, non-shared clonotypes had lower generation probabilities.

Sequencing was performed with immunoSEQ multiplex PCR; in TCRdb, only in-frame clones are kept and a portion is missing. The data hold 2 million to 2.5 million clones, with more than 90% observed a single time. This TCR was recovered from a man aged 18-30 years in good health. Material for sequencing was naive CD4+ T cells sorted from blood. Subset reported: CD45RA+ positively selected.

CDR3 nucleotide sequence: TGTGCCAGCAGCTTAGGGGCTCCTGGGGCCAACGTCCTGACTTTC. Translated: CASSLGAPGANVLTF. V gene TRBV7-2 combines with J gene TRBJ2-6; D not certain. This CDR3 region has 15 residues. CDR1 is SGHTA, CDR2 FQGNSA, per germline. The V gene lost 1 base and the J gene lost 2 bases, with 6 bases spanning the gap.